This T cell receptor beta chain was sequenced for a study of post-analysis software for immune sequencing data. Study in general: The disease courses covered relapsing-remitting, secondary progressive and progressive-relapsing multiple sclerosis.

Study conclusions and caveats: When the samples were clustered directly with F measure, those that had been prepared in the same batch showed strong co-clustering. In patients, TRBV5-6, TRBV5-1 and TRBV20-1 belonged to about five TRBV segments found more frequently than in controls.

Germline V gene lookup returns CDR1 SGHTA and CDR2 FQGNSA. With 5 bases removed from V and 2 bases from J, the gap between germline ends came to 22 bases. The CDR3 extends over 19 amino acids. Unique molecular identifiers tagged the TCR beta cDNA libraries. TCRdb used MiXCR to reprocess the PCR reads, holding one entry per CDR3 protein. Of fewer than 850,000 distinct CDR3 sequences listed, roughly 27% are singletons. To note about this clonotype: What it recognizes is unknown.

This clonotype was obtained from a girl between 10 and 17 years old with multiple sclerosis. The sample was blood. The chain joins TRBV7-2 to TRBJ1-6; D may be TRBD1 (6 bases). This CDR3 reads CASSTMGGQGTAYNSPLHF. The CDR3, as DNA: TGTGCCAGCAGCACAATGGGTGGTCAGGGGACGGCCTATAATTCACCCCTCCACTTT.